This T cell receptor (beta chain) was sequenced during a study of T-cell memory formation after mild COVID-19. About the research overall: In these data, TCR clusters were largely donor specific.

With 5 bases clipped from V and 4 bases from J, the junction kept 2 bases outside the gene matches. This CDR3 is built from 13 residues. The table lists this clonotype with many counts. Its target is unknown. General study findings and limits: A second wave of clones peaked on day 37, and their SARS-CoV-2 specificity went unconfirmed. CD8+ contracting clones occupied EMRA, while CD4+ ones occupied mainly CM and EM. Researchers found some responding clones in pre-infection memory, a sign that cross-reactive memory joined.

TCRdb redid the calling of the 5' RACE reads with MiXCR, one entry per CDR3 protein. This table holds roughly 160,000 distinct CDR3 sequences, approximately 12% found once. This sequence originates from a man younger than 35 who had mild COVID-19 (a few samples of this study predate the infection). Cell type and time point are not known. The chain couples TRBV12-3 or TRBV12-4 to TRBJ1-5, with TRBD1 matching 7 bases. Input material: PBMCs or a T cell subset sorted from them (not recorded which). Here the CDR3 reads CASSAQGNQPQHF. In nucleotides, the CDR3 is TGTGCCAGCAGTGCACAGGGGAATCAGCCCCAGCATTTT.